Each of the 25 T cell receptor beta chains below was sequenced from the same sample in a study of control samples from healthy donors and cancer patients (TCRdb year 2020). The library was obtained by the immunoSEQ multiplex PCR assay. Not all clones reach the TCRdb copy of this immuneACCESS table, which keeps in-frame sequences only. Checked studies attribute under half of the gap to unresolved V genes and leave the rest unexplained. The sample table contains 150,000 to 200,000 clones; only one count was recorded for approximately 92% of them. Around 1.6% of the sample lies in the top ten. The material sequenced was blood. These receptors all come from a man between 18 and 35 years old in good health.

This clone was picked up one time. The rearrangement uses TRBV3-1 (or the pseudogene TRBV3-2) and TRBJ1-5; no reliable D call. Germline V gene data show CDR1 as LGHDT and CDR2 as YNNKEL (reference sequence). The CDR3 runs to 16 residues. Trimming pared 3 bases from V and 0 bases from J, leaving 12 bases between. This CDR3 is CASSQGADSSNQPQHF. As DNA, the CDR3 is TGTGCCAGCAGCCAGGGCGCGGATTCTAGCAATCAGCCCCAGCATTTT.

The genes are TRBV6-5 and TRBJ1-2; D gene unclear. Germline V gene data show CDR1 as MNHEY and CDR2 as SVGAGI. The V end lost 6 bases, the J end lost 5 bases, and 13 bases lay between the germline ends. The CDR3 runs to 13 residues. CDR3 amino acids: CASRPPRPYGYTF. CDR3 DNA sequence: TGTGCCAGCAGACCTCCCAGACCGTATGGCTACACCTTC.

The CDR3: CASSPDREGNQPQHF. The CDR3 DNA is TGTGCCAGCAGCCCGGACAGGGAGGGCAATCAGCCCCAGCATTTT. V gene TRBV2 combines with J gene TRBJ1-5, with TRBD1 matching 8 bases. Germline V gene data show CDR1 as SNHLY and CDR2 as FYNNEI. J gave up 2 bases and V 6 bases, and 6 bases lay outside the gene matches. This CDR3 spans 15 amino acids.

CDR3 nucleotide sequence: TGTGCCAGCAGCCAAGTTAGACGGGCTAGCGGCACAGATACGCAGTATTTT. This encodes CASSQVRRASGTDTQYF. The chain is built from TRBV14 and TRBJ2-3; D perhaps matches TRBD2 (6 bases). This CDR3 is built from 17 residues. Per germline, CDR1 SGHDN and CDR2 FVKESK. V lost 1 base and J 1 base, leaving 15 bases between the germline ends.

V is TRBV3-1 (or the pseudogene TRBV3-2) and J is TRBJ1-3; tentative D call: TRBD1 (5 bases). CDR1 is LGHDT, CDR2 YNNKEL, per germline (reference sequence). CDR3 length: 16 amino acids. V gave up 1 base and J gave up 6 bases, with 16 bases separating them. The CDR3 sequence: CASSQAPNRGENTIYF. The CDR3 DNA follows: TGTGCCAGCAGCCAAGCCCCAAACCGGGGGGAAAACACCATATATTTT.

The CDR3 loop is CASSQGLVGTEAFF. DNA for the CDR3: TGTGCCAGCAGCCAGGGGCTGGTCGGAACTGAAGCTTTCTTT. This chain uses TRBV3-1 (or the pseudogene TRBV3-2) with TRBJ1-1, with TRBD1 as a possible D gene (5 bases). Deletions cut 3 bases from V and 5 bases from J, with 13 bases between. The germline gives CDR1 LGHDT, CDR2 YNNKEL (reference sequence). The CDR3 length is 14 residues.

This sequence joins TRBV5-4 and TRBJ2-3, with 10 bases matching TRBD2. V lost 5 bases, J lost 0 bases, and 9 bases stayed unmatched. The CDR3 totals 17 residues. CDR1 and CDR2 from the germline V gene are SGHNT and YYREEE (reference sequence). The CDR3 DNA follows: TGTGCCAGCAGTGGGCTAGCGGGGGCCCCTAGCACAGATACGCAGTATTTT. Its protein is CASSGLAGAPSTDTQYF.

Details on this clone: One end of the junction does not line up with germline, which may come from a read error. This chain connects TRBV28 to TRBJ1-5, with D perhaps TRBD1 (5 bases). CDR3 size: 11 residues. Germline lookup yields CDR1 MDHEN and CDR2 SYDVKM. The CDR3 DNA is TGTGCCAGCAGTTTATCGAGGGGACTAGTTTTT. It translates to CASSLSRGLVF.

About this clone: The identical CDR3 is also encoded by other nucleotide sequences in the sample. The genes are TRBV19 and TRBJ1-1; D remains unclear. Trimming took 6 bases from V and 0 from J, leaving 8 bases between them. The germline gives CDR1 LNHDA, CDR2 SQIVND (reference sequence). The CDR3 is made up of 13 amino acids. The CDR3 here is CASSSGLNTEAFF. CDR3 DNA sequence: TGTGCCAGTAGCTCTGGACTGAACACTGAAGCTTTCTTT.

V usage is TRBV7-2 and J usage is TRBJ1-1; TRBD1 is a possible D gene (5 bases). Between the trimmed V and J ends, which lost 5 bases and 1 base, there was a span of 11 bases. From germline, CDR1 is SGHTA and CDR2 FQGNSA. This CDR3 is 14 amino acids long. The CDR3 here is CASSAQGGNTEAFF. The DNA of the CDR3 is TGTGCCAGCAGCGCTCAGGGAGGGAACACTGAAGCTTTCTTT.

The CDR3 DNA reads TGTGCCACCGGGGACAGGGGAAACGGGGAGCTGTTTTTT. Translation: CATGDRGNGELFF. The chain combines TRBV27 with TRBJ2-2; 10 positions agree with TRBD1. The CDR3 is 13 amino acids. Germline CDR1 is MNHEY and CDR2 is SMNVEV (reference sequence). V trimming: 10 bases; J trimming: 7 bases; junction bases outside the gene matches: 6.

J is TRBJ1-4 and V is TRBV9; D might be TRBD1 (5 bases). The germline gives CDR1 SGDLS, CDR2 YYNGEE. V was cut by 0 bases and J by 7 bases, with 10 bases left in between. The CDR3 extends over 14 amino acids. The CDR3: CASSVGWGGEKLFF. CDR3 nucleotides: TGTGCCAGCAGCGTAGGTTGGGGGGGTGAAAAACTGTTTTTT.

This clone was counted once. In DNA form, the CDR3 reads TGTGCCAGCAGCTTAGACAGTACTATGAACACTGAAGCTTTCTTT. It codes for CASSLDSTMNTEAFF. The rearrangement uses TRBV5-5 and TRBJ1-1; a possible D gene is TRBD1 (5 bases). The CDR3 is 15 amino acids. The germline V gene has CDR1 SGHKS and CDR2 YYEKEE (reference sequence). The V end lost 2 bases, the J end lost 0 bases, and 11 bases lay between the germline ends.

The chain joins TRBV4-1 to TRBJ2-7; maybe TRBD2 (7 bases). The CDR3 consists of 16 residues. Germline loops: CDR1 MGHRA, CDR2 YSYEKL. V was shortened by 0 bases and J by 4 bases, with 16 bases between the two germline ends. This CDR3 is CASSQDMGGLTYEQYF. CDR3 DNA sequence: TGCGCCAGCAGCCAAGATATGGGGGGGCTCACGTACGAGCAGTACTTC.

The chain uses TRBV9 and TRBJ1-1; D remains ambiguous. This CDR3 has 12 residues. Germline CDR1 is SGDLS and CDR2 is YYNGEE. Trimming removed 3 bases at V and 5 bases at J, with 8 bases between. This CDR3 reads CASSAGGTEAFF. The CDR3 coding sequence is TGTGCCAGCAGCGCTGGAGGAACTGAAGCTTTCTTT.

The V gene is TRBV7-2, the J gene TRBJ2-1; 9 bases agree with TRBD2. Germline V gene data show CDR1 as SGHTA and CDR2 as FQGNSA. The CDR3 is 15 residues long. With V trimmed by 7 bases and J by 5 bases, 9 bases remained unmatched. The CDR3 sequence is CASISLAGSDNEQFF. CDR3 in DNA: TGTGCCAGCATCAGTCTAGCGGGATCTGACAATGAGCAGTTCTTC.

The J gene is TRBJ1-5, the V gene TRBV19; D is undetermined. Trimming took 10 bases from V and 1 from J, leaving 20 bases between them. Germline V CDR1 and CDR2: LNHDA, SQIVND (reference sequence). The CDR3 sequence is 16 residues long. The CDR3 region has the DNA TGTGCCACCTCACAATCCGCCCTCCCAAGCAATCAGCCCCAGCATTTT. Amino acid sequence: CATSQSALPSNQPQHF. The full variable domain, rest sourced from reference TRBV19 and TRBJ1-5, is DGGITQSPKYLFRKEGQNVTLSCEQNLNHDAMYWYRQDPGQGLRLIYYSQIVNDFQKGDIAEGYSVSREKKESFPLTVTSAQKNPTAFYLCATSQSALPSNQPQHFGDGTRLSIL.

The chain employs TRBV10-3 and TRBJ2-1; the match to TRBD1 covers 7 bases. CDR3 length: 13 amino acids. CDR1 and CDR2 (germline): ENHRY, SYGVKD. V shed 9 bases and J 6 bases; nucleotides not matched to a gene: 8. In DNA form, the CDR3 reads TGTGCCATTAGGGGGCGTGAGTTCAATGAGCAGTTCTTC. As protein: CAIRGREFNEQFF.

This clone came up once. The rearrangement joins TRBV12-3 or TRBV12-4 to TRBJ2-5; maybe TRBD2 (5 bases). V was shortened by 6 bases and J by 7 bases, with 12 bases between the two germline ends. The CDR3 spans 12 residues. Here the CDR3 DNA reads TGTGCCAGCAGCTTTTCCGAGGGGACCCAGTACTTC. It yields the protein CASSFSEGTQYF.

The V gene is TRBV5-8, the J gene TRBJ2-1, with D perhaps TRBD1 or TRBD2 (5 bases each). The CDR3 covers 15 residues. The germline V gene encodes CDR1 SGHTS and CDR2 YDEGEE. The V and J ends lost 0 bases and 4 bases respectively, with 11 bases between them. Here the CDR3 reads CASSLGTDSYNEQFF. CDR3 DNA sequence: TGTGCCAGCAGCTTGGGGACTGACAGTTACAATGAGCAGTTCTTC.

This chain uses TRBV9 with TRBJ2-1; D is uncertain. The CDR3 has 15 residues. Looked up from germline, CDR1 is SGDLS and CDR2 is YYNGEE. V was cut by 3 bases and J by 0 bases, with 10 bases left in between. The CDR3 nucleotides are TGTGCCAGCAGCGCAGACGGACGCTCCTACAATGAGCAGTTCTTC. Protein product: CASSADGRSYNEQFF.

The J gene is TRBJ2-7, the V gene TRBV18; D is ambiguous. The CDR3 runs 14 residues. V was clipped by 4 bases and J by 3 bases, with 13 bases between them. In germline, CDR1 is KGHSH, CDR2 LQKENI. CDR3 sequence (DNA): TGTGCCAGCTCACTATCGGCCGGCGGCTACGAGCAGTACTTC. Residues: CASSLSAGGYEQYF.

The J gene is TRBJ1-4, the V gene TRBV5-6; TRBD1 matches at 7 bases. The CDR3 length is 15 residues. Per germline, CDR1 SGHDT and CDR2 YYEEEE. J lost 8 bases, V lost 4 bases, and 11 bases had no gene match. CDR3 DNA sequence: TGTGCCAGCAGCCGGGTAACAGGGGCTGGGGAAAAACTGTTTTTT. Translated: CASSRVTGAGEKLFF.

This chain uses TRBV6-1 with TRBJ1-2; D might be TRBD1 (5 bases). The CDR3 contains 16 residues. Trimming took 2 bases from V and 6 from J, leaving 19 bases between them. Germline CDR1 and CDR2: MNHNS and SASEGT. Here the CDR3 DNA reads TGTGCCAGCAGTGAATATTATGGGGGGAGCGATCATGGCTACACCTTC. It specifies CASSEYYGGSDHGYTF.

In nucleotides, the CDR3 is TGTGCCAGTAGTATGTTGAGGAACACTGAAGCTTTCTTT. Encoded protein: CASSMLRNTEAFF. J is TRBJ1-1 and V is TRBV19; D gene ambiguous. V was pared by 3 bases and J by 1 base, with 6 bases between. In germline, CDR1 is LNHDA, CDR2 SQIVND (reference sequence). The CDR3 loop spans 13 amino acids.